The TCR beta chain under discussion was sequenced for a study of T cells in Graves' hyperthyroidism and ophthalmopathy. Study results and limitations: The model forecast ophthalmopathy, anticipating it by a median about 7 months before onset.

CDR1 is MDHEN, CDR2 SYDVKM, per germline. The CDR3 loop spans 16 amino acids. V was trimmed by 7 bases and J by 3 bases, leaving 19 bases between them. Authors of the study amplified TCR beta CDR3 regions from RNA transcripts. When the TCR CDR3 underwent first-round RT-PCR, the HTBI primer set was used. TCRdb itself ran the multiplex PCR reads through MiXCR, one entry per CDR3 protein. The sample includes some 600,000 distinct CDR3 sequences, approximately 14% seen only once; the top ten take around 5.4%. There are many counts of this clonotype. Its antigen is undetermined. This sequence joins TRBV28 and TRBJ1-5, with a tentative D call TRBD1 (6 bases). The receptor was derived from a woman aged 25 to 39 with Graves' hyperthyroidism that later progressed to Graves' ophthalmopathy. Sequencing was done on a sample of blood. In DNA, the CDR3 is TGTGCCAGCACCCAAAGGGGAACAGGGAACAATCAGCCCCAGCATTTT. Translated: CASTQRGTGNNQPQHF.